The source of this TCR beta chain is a study of cytomegalovirus exposure and HLA in healthy donors. About the research overall: Of all 370 or so donors who were genotyped, 80% to 85% belonged to the Caucasian-associated ancestry cluster. Regarding the study as a whole: There were some 150 TCR beta chains listed as cytomegalovirus-associated. In a later analysis, a missense DCLRE1C variant was linked to TCR beta V- and J-gene trimming.

The V and J ends lost 0 bases and 4 bases, in that order; junction bases with no gene match: 4. This CDR3 has 15 amino acids. Germline V gives CDR1 SGDLS, CDR2 YYNGEE. Note on this clone: As yet, its antigen is unknown. The identical CDR3 is also encoded by other nucleotide sequences in the sample.

Use of 60 Vbeta and 13 Jbeta primers characterized the PCR. The method was immunoSEQ multiplex PCR; TCRdb's version includes in-frame clones alone and lacks a portion of them. Among more than 95,000 clones, 78% were seen once, and the ten largest hold roughly 10%. The chain is built from TRBV9 and TRBJ1-3, with TRBD1 identical over 7 bases. The source material was PBMCs. This clonotype was sampled from a young man in good health and CMV-seropositive. CDR3 loop: CASSVETGHGNTIYF. For the CDR3, the DNA is TGTGCCAGCAGCGTAGAGACAGGGCACGGAAACACCATATATTTT.